This TCR beta chain comes out of a study of T cell responses to AZD1222 COVID-19 vaccine. Looking at the study overall: Second doses were pooled across both intervals (about 4 or about 12 weeks).

The table lists this clone with a count of one. Trimming took 4 bases from V and 7 from J, leaving 10 bases between them. The V gene's germline CDR1 is MRHNA and CDR2 SNTAGT. This CDR3 has 12 amino acids. Profiling relied on immunoSEQ multiplex PCR, and the TCRdb table lists in-frame clones only, not all of them. The table has 110,000 to 150,000 clones, roughly 88% seen once; the top ten hold roughly 7.3%. The V gene is TRBV6-4, the J gene TRBJ1-2; the D is unclear. The input for sequencing was peripheral blood, taken on day 0 of AZD1222 vaccination. The receptor was isolated from an adult in good health. This CDR3 is CASSAGSGGYTF. The CDR3 coding sequence is TGTGCCAGCAGTGCAGGTTCTGGTGGCTACACCTTC.